The next 28 T cell receptor beta chains were all read from a single sample in a study of T cells in pancreatic ductal adenocarcinoma. The method was immunoSEQ multiplex PCR; TCRdb's version includes in-frame clones alone and lacks a portion of them. The table shows 97,000 or so clones, with about 95% occurring only once. No neoadjuvant therapy was given to the selected pancreatic ductal adenocarcinoma patients before their surgery. Source material: PBMCs. Source of these receptors: a human donor with pancreatic ductal adenocarcinoma.

The V and J genes are TRBV5-1 and TRBJ2-2; 7 nucleotides line up with TRBD2. The CDR3 is 16 amino acids. Germline loops: CDR1 SGHRS, CDR2 YFSETQ. With V trimmed by 0 bases and J by 4 bases, 6 bases remained unmatched. CDR3 loop: CASSLDSGYATGELFF. The CDR3 nucleotides are TGCGCCAGCAGCTTGGATAGCGGGTATGCCACCGGGGAGCTGTTTTTT. The complete variable domain, with remaining parts taken from reference TRBV5-1 and TRBJ2-2, reads KAGVTQTPRYLIKTRGQQVTLSCSPISGHRSVSWYQQTPGQGLQFLFEYFSETQRNKGNFPGRFSGRQFSNSRSEMNVSTLELGDSALYLCASSLDSGYATGELFFGEGSRLTVL.

The chain links TRBV27 to TRBJ2-3; TRBD2 agrees at 15 bases. This CDR3 spans 18 amino acids. The ends lost 4 bases at V and 0 bases at J; junction bases unmatched: 5. CDR1 and CDR2 from the germline V gene are MNHEY and SMNVEV (reference sequence). This CDR3 reads CASSSGLAGGPSTDTQYF. The CDR3 nucleotides read TGTGCCAGCAGTTCAGGACTAGCGGGAGGGCCTAGCACAGATACGCAGTATTTT.

The chain combines TRBV9 with TRBJ2-3; D possibly corresponds to TRBD2 (7 bases). Per germline, CDR1 SGDLS and CDR2 YYNGEE. CDR3 length: 17 amino acids. V dropped 0 bases and J dropped 7 bases, with 21 bases sitting between them. The CDR3 protein is CASSVAPVGAGVNTQYF. DNA for the CDR3: TGTGCCAGCAGCGTAGCCCCAGTGGGGGCGGGAGTAAATACGCAGTATTTT. Using reference TRBV9 and TRBJ2-3 for the parts outside the CDR3, the full variable domain is DSGVTQTPKHLITATGQRVTLRCSPRSGDLSVYWYQQSLDQGLQFLIQYYNGEERAKGNILERFSAQQFPDLHSELNLSSLELGDSALYFCASSVAPVGAGVNTQYFGPGTRLTVL.

The chain is built from TRBV5-4 and TRBJ2-5, with a tentative D call TRBD2 (6 bases). The CDR3 covers 14 residues. V was shortened by 4 bases and J by 0 bases, with 10 bases between the two germline ends. CDR1 is SGHNT, CDR2 YYREEE, per germline (reference sequence). Here the CDR3 DNA reads TGTGCCAGCAGCCCGCGGGGCGACCAAGAGACCCAGTACTTC. This encodes CASSPRGDQETQYF. Looking up the rest from reference TRBV5-4 and TRBJ2-5 gives the full variable domain: ETGVTQSPTHLIKTRGQQVTLRCSSQSGHNTVSWYQQALGQGPQFIFQYYREEENGRGNFPPRFSGLQFPNYSSELNVNALELDDSALYLCASSPRGDQETQYFGPGTRLLVL.

The chain has TRBV7-2 and TRBJ1-2; D might be TRBD1 (5 bases). The V end lost 2 bases, the J end lost 5 bases, and 9 bases lay between the germline ends. The CDR3 is made up of 13 amino acids. The germline CDR1 and CDR2 sequences are SGHTA and FQGNSA. CDR3 sequence reads: CASSLSRVYGYTF. In DNA, the CDR3 is TGTGCCAGCAGCTTAAGCAGGGTGTATGGCTACACCTTC. The variable domain in full, completed from reference TRBV7-2 and TRBJ1-2, reads GAGVSQSPSNKVTEKGKDVELRCDPISGHTALYWYRQSLGQGLEFLIYFQGNSAPDKSGLPSDRFSAERTGGSVSTLTIQRTQQEDSAVYLCASSLSRVYGYTFGSGTRLTVV.

The chain is built from TRBV29-1 and TRBJ2-1; a weak D match, TRBD2 (6 bases). From germline, CDR1 is SQVTM and CDR2 ANQGSEA. This CDR3 is 15 amino acids long. V was pared by 7 bases and J by 3 bases, with 19 bases between. CDR3 coding DNA: TGCAGCGCAAGGTCAGGGTCCGGGGGCTACAATGAGCAGTTCTTC. Residues: CSARSGSGGYNEQFF.

The chain carries TRBV9 and TRBJ2-7, with D unclear. Trimming stripped 4 bases from V and 1 base from J, with 15 bases between. Germline V lookup: CDR1 SGDLS, CDR2 YYNGEE. CDR3 length: 15 amino acids. The CDR3 protein is CASSPYSVPSYEQYF. DNA of the CDR3: TGTGCCAGCAGCCCCTACTCTGTTCCATCCTACGAGCAGTACTTC.

This chain links TRBV25-1 with TRBJ2-7, with 9 bases lining up with TRBD2. The germline V gene has CDR1 MGHDK and CDR2 SYGVNS. The trim removed 8 bases at V and 10 bases at J, leaving 12 bases unmatched. This CDR3 has 13 residues. The CDR3 nucleotides are TGTGCCAGCCAGAGAAGTAGCGGGAGAGATCAGTACTTC. It is translated as CASQRSSGRDQYF.

V gene TRBV29-1 combines with J gene TRBJ2-3; 12 bases align to TRBD2. Germline V gene sequence: CDR1 SQVTM, CDR2 ANQGSEA. This CDR3 has 15 amino acids. V lost 4 bases to trimming and J lost 7 bases; unmatched junction nucleotides: 9. As DNA, the CDR3 is TGCAGCGTTGTGCCCGGACTAGCGGGACCGAATACGCAGTATTTT. It codes for CSVVPGLAGPNTQYF.

This clone was observed a single time. J is TRBJ1-1 and V is TRBV5-1; TRBD1 matches at 8 bases. This CDR3 has 15 residues. V lost 5 bases, J lost 4 bases, and 10 bases stayed unmatched. Germline V lookup: CDR1 SGHRS, CDR2 YFSETQ. The CDR3 is CASRKFDRGSTEAFF. Written as DNA, the CDR3 is TGCGCCAGCAGGAAATTCGACAGGGGCTCCACTGAAGCTTTCTTT.

V is TRBV5-1 and J is TRBJ2-3; a possible D gene is TRBD2 (6 bases). Trimming removed 4 bases from V and 3 bases from J, with 9 bases in between. The V gene's germline CDR1 is SGHRS and CDR2 YFSETQ. The CDR3 sequence is 13 residues long. CDR3 in amino acids: CASSPGTTDTQYF. CDR3 coding DNA: TGCGCCAGCAGCCCCGGGACTACAGATACGCAGTATTTT.

The chain is built from TRBV28 and TRBJ1-2, with D perhaps matching TRBD1 (5 bases). The germline CDR1 and CDR2 sequences are MDHEN and SYDVKM. The CDR3 is 15 residues long. V was shortened by 6 bases and J by 2 bases, with 16 bases between the two germline ends. For the CDR3, the DNA is TGTGCCAGCAGCCCCCCATTGGGGGGAAACTATGGCTACACCTTC. This gives the protein CASSPPLGGNYGYTF.

CDR3 sequence (DNA): TGTGCCAGCAGTTCCTACTTCAAACAGGGATGGGCTTTCTTT. This codes for CASSSYFKQGWAFF. This chain joins TRBV28 and TRBJ1-1, with D perhaps matching TRBD1 (6 bases). Germline V gene lookup returns CDR1 MDHEN and CDR2 SYDVKM. Trimming took off 4 bases at V and 11 bases at J, with 20 bases between the two ends. CDR3 length equals 14 residues.

The V call is TRBV30, the J call TRBJ1-2, with D possibly being TRBD1 (5 bases). The V end lost 8 bases, the J end lost 4 bases, and 14 bases lay between the germline ends. The germline V gene encodes CDR1 GTSNPN and CDR2 SVGIG (reference sequence). This CDR3 has 12 amino acids. DNA of the CDR3: TGTGCCCGTTCGGGGGGAGGCTATGGCTACACCTTC. Protein sequence: CARSGGGYGYTF.

The chain links TRBV6-4 to TRBJ2-3; 7 nucleotides line up with TRBD2. V lost 3 bases to trimming and J lost 2 bases; unmatched junction nucleotides: 8. CDR3 length equals 16 residues. Germline CDR1 is MRHNA and CDR2 is SNTAGT. The CDR3 is CASSEGGQHYTDTQYF. CDR3 coding DNA: TGTGCCAGCAGTGAGGGAGGGCAGCATTACACAGATACGCAGTATTTT.

The chain links TRBV6-5 to TRBJ2-3, with D unclear. V was cut by 0 bases and J by 0 bases, with 4 bases left in between. The CDR3 spans 14 residues. Germline loops: CDR1 MNHEY, CDR2 SVGAGI. The CDR3 sequence: CASSYSQSTDTQYF. The CDR3 region has the DNA TGTGCCAGCAGTTACTCCCAGAGCACAGATACGCAGTATTTT.

The chain uses TRBV1 and TRBJ2-3; TRBD1 is taken as the D call from the table, unchecked against the DNA. TRBV1 is described as a pseudogene. CDR3 size: 15 residues. The CDR3 coding sequence is TGCACCAGCAGCCAGGGACACTTATACACAGATACGCAGTATTTT. Amino acid sequence: CTSSQGHLYTDTQYF.

The chain combines TRBV7-8 with TRBJ2-2, with D possibly matching TRBD2 (6 bases). This CDR3 has 14 residues. The V and J ends lost 6 bases and 4 bases respectively, with 12 bases between them. Germline lookup yields CDR1 SGHVS and CDR2 FQNEAQ. The CDR3 protein is CASSRDFLTGELFF. As DNA, the CDR3 is TGTGCCAGCAGTAGGGACTTCCTCACCGGGGAGCTGTTTTTT.

The chain uses TRBV6-6 and TRBJ2-3; TRBD2 matches 10 bases. V lost 7 bases and J lost 3; bases outside the gene matches: 4. The CDR3 spans 14 residues. Per the germline V gene, CDR1 is MNHNY and CDR2 is SVGAGI (reference sequence). CDR3 bases: TGTGCCAGCACCCCGGGACTAGCGACAGATACGCAGTATTTT. Amino acids: CASTPGLATDTQYF.

The CDR3 here is CASSLVRGGLVEQYF. CDR3 DNA: TGTGCCAGCAGCTTAGTCAGGGGAGGACTAGTCGAGCAGTACTTC. J is TRBJ2-7 and V is TRBV7-2, with TRBD2 as a possible D gene (7 bases). The germline V gene has CDR1 SGHTA and CDR2 FQGNSA. V lost 1 base, J lost 6 bases, and 16 bases lay in between. The CDR3 has 15 residues.

This sequence joins TRBV6-5 and TRBJ2-7; 13 nucleotides align to TRBD2. This CDR3 region has 15 residues. Germline-derived CDR1 and CDR2 are MNHEY and SVGAGI. The ends lost 6 bases at V and 2 bases at J; junction bases unmatched: 4. CDR3 in amino acids: CASRLGLAGAYEQYF. The CDR3 DNA reads TGTGCCAGCAGGCTCGGACTAGCGGGAGCCTACGAGCAGTACTTC.

The chain uses TRBV10-3 and TRBJ2-6, with D possibly being TRBD2 (6 bases). V lost 7 bases and J lost 4, with 14 bases in between. The CDR3 is 15 residues long. Per the germline V gene, CDR1 is ENHRY and CDR2 is SYGVKD. In DNA form, the CDR3 reads TGTGCCATCACAGCGGGTTTCTTGGGGGCCAACGTCCTGACTTTC. It translates to CAITAGFLGANVLTF.

This clone was recorded only once. The J gene is TRBJ2-7, the V gene TRBV2, with TRBD2 matching 9 bases. Trimming cost V 1 base and J 0 bases; bases outside gene matches: 4. Germline V lookup: CDR1 SNHLY, CDR2 FYNNEI. This CDR3 spans 16 amino acids. In nucleotides, the CDR3 is TGTGCCAGCAGTGAAGGGCCTAGCGGGAACTCCTACGAGCAGTACTTC. It codes for CASSEGPSGNSYEQYF.

Written as DNA, the CDR3 is TGTGCCAGCAGTATTCAGGGGGCGAACGTCGAGCAGTACTTC. Protein product: CASSIQGANVEQYF. The chain recombines TRBV9 with TRBJ2-7; 8 bases agree with TRBD1. This CDR3 region has 14 residues. Germline V gene data show CDR1 as SGDLS and CDR2 as YYNGEE. Trimming cost V 5 bases and J 6 bases; bases outside gene matches: 10.

The chain carries TRBV19 and TRBJ1-4; perhaps TRBD1 as D (6 bases). The germline gives CDR1 LNHDA, CDR2 SQIVND (reference sequence). V was shortened by 4 bases and J by 7 bases, with 10 bases between the two germline ends. The length of the CDR3 is 13 residues. CDR3 sequence reads: CASSRLRGEKLFF. CDR3 coding DNA: TGTGCCAGTAGTAGACTCAGGGGTGAAAAACTGTTTTTT.

The chain has TRBV7-9 and TRBJ1-1; D might be TRBD1 (6 bases). CDR3 length equals 17 residues. Germline loops: CDR1 SEHNR, CDR2 FQNEAQ (reference sequence). V gave up 1 base and J gave up 5 bases, with 20 bases separating them. CDR3 in amino acids: CASSLVGGGRGRTEAFF. As DNA, the CDR3 is TGTGCCAGCAGCTTAGTAGGGGGGGGCAGGGGAAGGACTGAAGCTTTCTTT.

This chain connects TRBV9 to TRBJ2-2; 10 bases match TRBD1. V was clipped by 3 bases and J by 5 bases; unmatched bases: 4. The CDR3 totals 15 residues. Germline assignment: CDR1 SGDLS and CDR2 YYNGEE. CDR3 sequence (DNA): TGTGCCAGCAGCGCCGGACAGGGGGTAACCGGGGAGCTGTTTTTT. Residues: CASSAGQGVTGELFF.

The chain links TRBV5-4 to TRBJ2-5; weak D call: TRBD1 (6 bases). Germline V gives CDR1 SGHNT, CDR2 YYREEE (reference sequence). The CDR3 is 14 amino acids. The ends were cut back, 3 bases at V and 1 base at J, with 10 bases in the middle. CDR3 bases: TGTGCCAGCAGCTCAGGACAGCTCCAAGAGACCCAGTACTTC. This gives the protein CASSSGQLQETQYF.